The 10 T cell receptor beta chains listed next were all sequenced from one sample in a study of blood T cell repertoires in COVID-19. Profiled with immunoSEQ multiplex PCR; TCRdb holds only in-frame clones, not every one. The data show more than 95,000 clones, almost 80% seen once. The sample was peripheral blood. The receptors were sampled from a human donor in a cohort sampled during active COVID-19.

The V gene is TRBV7-3, the J gene TRBJ2-1, with D perhaps TRBD1 (6 bases). The V and J ends lost 7 bases and 5 bases respectively, with 12 bases between them. The CDR3 is made up of 13 amino acids. The germline V gene has CDR1 SGHTA and CDR2 FQGTGA. The CDR3 spells CASTWGPNNEQFF. The CDR3 coding sequence is TGTGCCAGCACGTGGGGGCCGAACAATGAGCAGTTCTTC.

The chain couples TRBV4-2 to TRBJ1-6, with 9 nucleotides matching TRBD1. Germline V gives CDR1 LGHNA, CDR2 YNFKEQ. V lost 3 bases and J lost 8; bases outside the gene matches: 2. This CDR3 region has 14 residues. The CDR3 region has the DNA TGTGCCAGCAGCCAGCGGACAGGGGATTCACCCCTCCACTTT. Protein sequence: CASSQRTGDSPLHF.

This clone was counted a few times. V and J are TRBV24-1 and TRBJ2-2, with 9 bases fitting TRBD2. The junction had 8 bases not matched to a gene; V was cut back by 1 base and J by 9 bases. Per the germline V gene, CDR1 is KGHDR and CDR2 is SFDVKD. The CDR3 sequence is 16 residues long. CDR3 region: CATSDFSSGTSRELFF. The DNA of the CDR3 is TGTGCCACCAGTGATTTCTCTAGCGGGACTTCTAGGGAGCTGTTTTTT.

This chain uses TRBV7-6 with TRBJ1-5, with TRBD1 identical over 7 bases. The germline gives CDR1 SGHVS, CDR2 FNYEAQ. V gave up 2 bases and J gave up 6 bases; unmatched junction bases: 7. The CDR3 has 15 residues. CDR3 region: CASSLRQGGGQPQHF. The CDR3 region has the DNA TGTGCCAGCAGCTTACGACAGGGTGGCGGTCAGCCCCAGCATTTT.

The J gene is TRBJ2-5, the V gene TRBV5-1; D is ambiguous. Trimming removed 2 bases at V and 5 bases at J, with 13 bases between. This CDR3 spans 14 amino acids. Germline V gene data show CDR1 as SGHRS and CDR2 as YFSETQ. The CDR3: CASSLEVPSETQYF. DNA of the CDR3: TGCGCCAGCAGCTTAGAAGTCCCGAGTGAGACCCAGTACTTC.

The chain employs TRBV3-1 (or the pseudogene TRBV3-2) and TRBJ1-5; D is unclear. Germline loops: CDR1 LGHDT, CDR2 YNNKEL (reference sequence). V was cut by 1 base and J by 6 bases, with 4 bases left in between. CDR3 size: 12 residues. The CDR3 bases are TGTGCCAGCAGCCAAGGGAGTCAGCCCCAGCATTTT. The encoded protein is CASSQGSQPQHF.

The gene calls are TRBV2 and TRBJ1-4; 7 positions match TRBD1. Per the germline V gene, CDR1 is SNHLY and CDR2 is FYNNEI. This CDR3 is 15 amino acids long. The J segment lost 5 bases and the V segment lost 4 bases, leaving 7 bases of the junction unmatched. CDR3 region: CASSAGDSKNEKLFF. CDR3 in DNA: TGTGCCAGCAGTGCAGGGGACAGCAAAAATGAAAAACTGTTTTTT.

This chain joins TRBV6-6 and TRBJ2-3; 7 positions agree with TRBD2. Germline V lookup: CDR1 MNHNY, CDR2 SVGAGI (reference sequence). Trimming cost V 0 bases and J 1 base; bases outside gene matches: 4. The CDR3 is made up of 16 amino acids. The CDR3, as DNA: TGTGCCAGCAGTTACTCGTCGGGAGGAGGCACAGATACGCAGTATTTT. Encoded protein: CASSYSSGGGTDTQYF.

This clone was found a few times. This chain connects TRBV27 to TRBJ1-2; weak D call: TRBD1 (6 bases). Germline assignment: CDR1 MNHEY and CDR2 SMNVEV (reference sequence). The CDR3 consists of 14 residues. Trimming removed 3 bases at V and 4 bases at J, with 12 bases between. CDR3 bases: TGTGCCAGCAGTTTCGCAACAGGGCTCTATGGCTACACCTTC. It is translated as CASSFATGLYGYTF.

The chain joins TRBV29-1 to TRBJ2-3; 8 bases fit TRBD2. Germline V gene lookup returns CDR1 SQVTM and CDR2 ANQGSEA. This CDR3 region has 15 residues. The V segment lost 6 bases and the J segment 4 bases; nucleotides outside the gene matches: 12. In nucleotides, the CDR3 is TGCAGCGTCCGTCAGTCGGGACTAGTCCCAGATACGCAGTATTTT. This gives the protein CSVRQSGLVPDTQYF.